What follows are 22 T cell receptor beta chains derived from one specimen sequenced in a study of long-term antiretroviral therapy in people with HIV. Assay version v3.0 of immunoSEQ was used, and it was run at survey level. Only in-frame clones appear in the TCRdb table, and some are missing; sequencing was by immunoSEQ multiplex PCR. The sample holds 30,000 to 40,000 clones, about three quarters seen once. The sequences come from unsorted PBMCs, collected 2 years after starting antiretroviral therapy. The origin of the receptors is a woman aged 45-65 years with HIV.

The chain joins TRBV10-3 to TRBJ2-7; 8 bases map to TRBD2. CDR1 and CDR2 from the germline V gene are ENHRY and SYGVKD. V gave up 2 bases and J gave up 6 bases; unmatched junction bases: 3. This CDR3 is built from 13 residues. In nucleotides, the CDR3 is TGTGCCATCAGTGAGGGACTAGCTGCCGAGCAGTACGTC. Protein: CAISEGLAAEQYV.

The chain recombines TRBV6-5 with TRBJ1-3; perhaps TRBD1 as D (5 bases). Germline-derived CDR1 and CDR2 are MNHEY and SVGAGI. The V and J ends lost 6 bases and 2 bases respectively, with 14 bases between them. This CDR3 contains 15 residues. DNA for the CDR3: TGTGCCAGCAGGGGCGTGGACATAACTGGAAACACCATATATTTT. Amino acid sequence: CASRGVDITGNTIYF.

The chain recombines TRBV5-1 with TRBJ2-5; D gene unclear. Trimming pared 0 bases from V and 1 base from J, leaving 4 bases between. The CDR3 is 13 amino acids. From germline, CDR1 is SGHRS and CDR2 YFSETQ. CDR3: CASSLGVQETQYF. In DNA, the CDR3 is TGCGCCAGCAGCTTGGGGGTCCAAGAGACCCAGTACTTC.

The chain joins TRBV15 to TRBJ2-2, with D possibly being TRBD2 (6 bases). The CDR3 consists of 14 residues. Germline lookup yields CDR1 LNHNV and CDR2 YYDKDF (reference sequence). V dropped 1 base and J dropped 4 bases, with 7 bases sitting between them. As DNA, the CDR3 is TGTGCCACCAGCAGAGGGGACTTCACCGGGGAGCTGTTTTTT. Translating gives CATSRGDFTGELFF.

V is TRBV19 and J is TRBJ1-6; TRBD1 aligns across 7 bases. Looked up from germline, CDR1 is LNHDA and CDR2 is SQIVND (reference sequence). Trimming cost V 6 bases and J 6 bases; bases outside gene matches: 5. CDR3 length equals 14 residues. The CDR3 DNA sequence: TGTGCCAGTAGCCCGACAGGGACTAATTCACCCCTCCACTTT. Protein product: CASSPTGTNSPLHF.

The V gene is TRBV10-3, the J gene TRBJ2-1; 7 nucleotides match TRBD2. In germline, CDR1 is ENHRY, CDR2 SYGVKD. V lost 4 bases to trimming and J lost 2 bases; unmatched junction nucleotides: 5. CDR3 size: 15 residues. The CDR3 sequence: CAISAGGNTYNEQFF. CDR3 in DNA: TGTGCCATCAGTGCCGGGGGGAACACCTACAATGAGCAGTTCTTC.

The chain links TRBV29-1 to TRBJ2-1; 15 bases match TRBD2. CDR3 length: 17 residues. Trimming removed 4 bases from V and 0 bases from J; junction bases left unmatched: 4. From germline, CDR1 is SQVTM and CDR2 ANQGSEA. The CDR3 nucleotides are TGCAGCGTTGGGGGACTAGCGGGGGGTAACTCCTACAATGAGCAGTTCTTC. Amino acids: CSVGGLAGGNSYNEQFF.

Here the CDR3 reads CAISESGRGMNTEAFF. In DNA, the CDR3 is TGTGCCATCAGTGAGTCGGGGAGGGGCATGAACACTGAAGCTTTCTTT. The chain has TRBV10-3 and TRBJ1-1, with a tentative D call TRBD1 (5 bases). This CDR3 spans 16 amino acids. Between the trimmed V and J ends, which lost 0 bases and 0 bases, there was a span of 11 bases. The V gene's germline CDR1 is ENHRY and CDR2 SYGVKD.

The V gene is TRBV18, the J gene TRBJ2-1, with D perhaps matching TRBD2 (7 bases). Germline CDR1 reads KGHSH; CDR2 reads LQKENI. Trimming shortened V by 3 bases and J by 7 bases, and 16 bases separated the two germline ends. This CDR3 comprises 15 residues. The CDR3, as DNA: TGTGCCAGCTCACCTATCCAAAGGGGGGGGAATGAGCAGTTCTTC. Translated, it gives CASSPIQRGGNEQFF.

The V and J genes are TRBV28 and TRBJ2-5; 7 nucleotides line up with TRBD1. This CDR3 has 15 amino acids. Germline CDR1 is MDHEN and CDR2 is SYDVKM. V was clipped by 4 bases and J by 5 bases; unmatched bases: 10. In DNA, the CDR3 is TGTGCCAGCAGTTGGGGCCTGACAGGGTCGGAGACCCAGTACTTC. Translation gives CASSWGLTGSETQYF.

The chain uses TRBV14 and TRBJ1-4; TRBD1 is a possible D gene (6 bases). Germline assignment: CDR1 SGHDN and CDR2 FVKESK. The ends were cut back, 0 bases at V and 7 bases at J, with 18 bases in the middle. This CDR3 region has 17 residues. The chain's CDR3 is CASSQERPGTRAEKLFF. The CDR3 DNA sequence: TGTGCCAGCAGCCAAGAGCGCCCCGGGACACGAGCTGAAAAACTGTTTTTT. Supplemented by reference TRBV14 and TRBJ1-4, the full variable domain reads EAGVTQFPSHSVIEKGQTVTLRCDPISGHDNLYWYRRVMGKEIKFLLHFVKESKQDESGMPNNRFLAERTGGTYSTLKVQPAELEDSGVYFCASSQERPGTRAEKLFFGSGTQLSVL.

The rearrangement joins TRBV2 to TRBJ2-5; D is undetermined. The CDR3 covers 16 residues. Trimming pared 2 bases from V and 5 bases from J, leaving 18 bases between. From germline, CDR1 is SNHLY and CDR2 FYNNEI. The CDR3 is CASSEWLATLGETQYF. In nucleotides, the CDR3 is TGTGCCAGCAGTGAATGGTTGGCGACCCTAGGGGAGACCCAGTACTTC. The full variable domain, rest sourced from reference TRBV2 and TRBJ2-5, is EPEVTQTPSHQVTQMGQEVILRCVPISNHLYFYWYRQILGQKVEFLVSFYNNEISEKSEIFDDQFSVERPDGSNFTLKIRSTKLEDSAMYFCASSEWLATLGETQYFGPGTRLLVL.

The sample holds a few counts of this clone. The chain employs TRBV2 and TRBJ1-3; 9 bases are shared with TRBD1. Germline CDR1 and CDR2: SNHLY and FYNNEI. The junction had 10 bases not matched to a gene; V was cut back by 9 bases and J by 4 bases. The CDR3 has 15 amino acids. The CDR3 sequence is CASQQGQGTGNTIYF. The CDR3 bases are TGTGCCAGTCAACAGGGACAGGGTACCGGAAACACCATATATTTT.

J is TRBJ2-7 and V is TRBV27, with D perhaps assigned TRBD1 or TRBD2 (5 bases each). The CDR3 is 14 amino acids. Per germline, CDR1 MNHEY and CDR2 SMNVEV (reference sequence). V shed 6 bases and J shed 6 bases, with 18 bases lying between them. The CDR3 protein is CASSSSTGLGEQYV. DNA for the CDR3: TGTGCCAGCAGCTCCTCGACGGGGCTCGGCGAGCAGTACGTC.

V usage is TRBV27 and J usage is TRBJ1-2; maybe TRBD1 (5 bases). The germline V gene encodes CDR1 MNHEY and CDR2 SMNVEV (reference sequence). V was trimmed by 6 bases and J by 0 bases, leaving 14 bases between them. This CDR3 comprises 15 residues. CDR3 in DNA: TGTGCCAGCAGCCCCCGGGGGTTAGCTAACTATGGCTACACCTTC. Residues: CASSPRGLANYGYTF.

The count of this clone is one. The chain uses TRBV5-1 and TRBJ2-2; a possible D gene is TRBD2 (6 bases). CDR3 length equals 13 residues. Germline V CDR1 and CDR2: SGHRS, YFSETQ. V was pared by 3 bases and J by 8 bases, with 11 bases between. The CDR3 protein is CASSSSGGGELFF. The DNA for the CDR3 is TGCGCCAGCAGCTCGTCCGGGGGTGGGGAGCTGTTTTTT.

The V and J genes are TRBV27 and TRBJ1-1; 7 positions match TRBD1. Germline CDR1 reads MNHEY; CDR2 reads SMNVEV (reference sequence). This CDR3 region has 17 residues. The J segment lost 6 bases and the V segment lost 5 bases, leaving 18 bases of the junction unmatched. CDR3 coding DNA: TGTGCCAGCAGTCCTTCGTGGGCCGCAGGGGGAAAGGCTGAAGCTTTCTTT. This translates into CASSPSWAAGGKAEAFF.

The DNA for the CDR3 is TGTGCCAGCAGCGTAGACGGGGGGCCCGATACGCAGTATTTT. Protein: CASSVDGGPDTQYF. The V and J genes are TRBV9 and TRBJ2-3; D is possibly TRBD2 (7 bases). CDR3 size: 14 residues. Per germline, CDR1 SGDLS and CDR2 YYNGEE. V was shortened by 0 bases and J by 6 bases, with 11 bases between the two germline ends.

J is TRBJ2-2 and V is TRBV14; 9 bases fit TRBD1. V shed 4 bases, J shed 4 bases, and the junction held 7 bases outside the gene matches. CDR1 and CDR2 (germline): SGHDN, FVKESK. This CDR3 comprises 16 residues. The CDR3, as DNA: TGTGCCAGCAGCCTGGGACAGGGTAGGGCCACCGGGGAGCTGTTTTTT. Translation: CASSLGQGRATGELFF.

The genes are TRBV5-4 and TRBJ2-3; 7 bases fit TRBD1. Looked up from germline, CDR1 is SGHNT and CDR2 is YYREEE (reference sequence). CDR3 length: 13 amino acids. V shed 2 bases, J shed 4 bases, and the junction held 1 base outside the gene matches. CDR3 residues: CASSLQGSDTQYF. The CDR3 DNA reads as TGTGCCAGCAGCTTACAGGGGTCAGATACGCAGTATTTT.

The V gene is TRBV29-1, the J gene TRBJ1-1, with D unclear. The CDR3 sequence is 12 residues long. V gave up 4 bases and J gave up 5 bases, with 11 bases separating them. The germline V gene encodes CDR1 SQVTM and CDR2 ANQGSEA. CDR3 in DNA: TGCAGCGTTGGACGGGGAGGAACTGAAGCTTTCTTT. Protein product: CSVGRGGTEAFF.

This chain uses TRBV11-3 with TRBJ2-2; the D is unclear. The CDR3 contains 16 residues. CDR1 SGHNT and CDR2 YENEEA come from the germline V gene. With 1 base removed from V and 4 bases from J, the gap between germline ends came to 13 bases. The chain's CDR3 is CASSLVPARGTGELFF. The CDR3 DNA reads TGTGCCAGCAGCTTAGTCCCAGCGCGAGGCACCGGGGAGCTGTTTTTT. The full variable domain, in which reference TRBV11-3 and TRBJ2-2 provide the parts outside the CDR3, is EAGVVQSPRYKIIEKKQPVAFWCNPISGHNTLYWYLQNLGQGPELLIRYENEEAVDDSQLPKDRFSAERLKGVDSTLKIQPAELGDSAVYLCASSLVPARGTGELFFGEGSRLTVL.